Below are 3 T cell receptor beta chains sequenced from a single sample in a study of response to subunit inactivated influenza vaccine. TCRdb independently ran MiXCR on the RT-PCR reads; one entry per CDR3 protein. The repertoire holds fewer than 400,000 distinct CDR3 sequences, with roughly 22% as singletons. The source was PBMCs from blood, collected 21 months after vaccination. The receptors derive from a man between 50 and 75 years old who received an inactivated influenza vaccine.

This clonotype has ten or more counts. The rearrangement links TRBV29-1 to TRBJ1-1, with TRBD1 as a possible D gene (5 bases). Germline CDR1 reads SQVTM; CDR2 reads ANQGSEA. The CDR3 runs to 14 residues. V was shortened by 7 bases and J by 5 bases, with 20 bases between the two germline ends. This CDR3 is CSAPMGLRGTEAFF. CDR3 nucleotides: TGCAGCGCGCCGATGGGGCTACGGGGAACTGAAGCTTTCTTT.

With regard to this clonotype: Compared with germline, one end of the junction differs, possibly owing to a read error. CDR3 residues: CASSQGEGTEALF. DNA for the CDR3: TGTGCCAGCAGCCAAGGGGAGGGAACTGAAGCTTTATTT. The chain joins TRBV3-1 to TRBJ1-1; unclear D gene. The CDR3 length is 13 residues. Germline V lookup: CDR1 LGHDT, CDR2 YNNKEL (reference sequence).

In its sample, this clonotype was seen a few times. The chain couples TRBV2 to TRBJ1-5; TRBD1 matches at 7 bases. Trimming cost V 4 bases and J 5 bases; bases outside gene matches: 5. Germline V gene lookup returns CDR1 SNHLY and CDR2 FYNNEI. The CDR3 extends over 14 amino acids. The CDR3 DNA follows: TGTGCCAGCAGTGGTAGGGACAGTTATCAGCCCCAGCATTTT. This codes for CASSGRDSYQPQHF.